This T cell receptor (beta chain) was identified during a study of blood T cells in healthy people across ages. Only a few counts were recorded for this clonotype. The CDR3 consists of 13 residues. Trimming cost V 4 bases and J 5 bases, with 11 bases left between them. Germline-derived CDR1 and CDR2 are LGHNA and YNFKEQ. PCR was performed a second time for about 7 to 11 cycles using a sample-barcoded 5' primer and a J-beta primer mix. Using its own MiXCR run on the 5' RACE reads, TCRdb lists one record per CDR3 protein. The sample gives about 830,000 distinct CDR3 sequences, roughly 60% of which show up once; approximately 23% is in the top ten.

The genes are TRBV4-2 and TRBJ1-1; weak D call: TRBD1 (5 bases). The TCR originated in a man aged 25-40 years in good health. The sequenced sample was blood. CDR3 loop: CASSPRGVTEAFF. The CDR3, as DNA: TGTGCCAGCAGCCCTCGGGGGGTGACTGAAGCTTTCTTT.